This T cell receptor (beta chain) was profiled in a study of identical twins' blood T cells. Whole-study results and caveats: Twins shared more top CDR3 clonotypes than unrelated donors did.

TCR cDNA libraries came from RNA via a modified published protocol. MiXCR, applied by TCRdb to the 5' RACE reads, yields one record per CDR3 protein. The data hold 400,000 or so distinct CDR3 sequences, with roughly 31% observed a single time. There are 13 residues in the CDR3. Germline V gene data show CDR1 as LGHNA and CDR2 as YNFKEQ. Deletions cut 0 bases from V and 11 bases from J, with 13 bases between. Details on this clonotype: Its antigen is unidentified.

The sequencing sample was made of PBMCs. This chain uses TRBV4-2 with TRBJ1-2; D gene ambiguous. This clonotype was obtained from a woman aged 18-49 years in good health. The CDR3 here is CASSQERNTEYTF. CDR3 nucleotide sequence: TGTGCCAGCAGCCAAGAACGTAATACTGAGTACACCTTC.